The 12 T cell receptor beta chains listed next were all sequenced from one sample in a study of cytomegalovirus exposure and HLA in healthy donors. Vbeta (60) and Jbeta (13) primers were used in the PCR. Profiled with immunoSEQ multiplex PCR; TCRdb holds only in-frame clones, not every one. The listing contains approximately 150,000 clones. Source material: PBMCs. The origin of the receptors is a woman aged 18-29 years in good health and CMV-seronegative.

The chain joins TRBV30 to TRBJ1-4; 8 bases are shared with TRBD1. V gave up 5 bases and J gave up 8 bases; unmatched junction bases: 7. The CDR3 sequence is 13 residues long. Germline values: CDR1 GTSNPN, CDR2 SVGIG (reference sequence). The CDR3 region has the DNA TGTGCCTGGGGTGGACAGGGTTGGGAAAAACTGTTTTTT. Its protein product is CAWGGQGWEKLFF.

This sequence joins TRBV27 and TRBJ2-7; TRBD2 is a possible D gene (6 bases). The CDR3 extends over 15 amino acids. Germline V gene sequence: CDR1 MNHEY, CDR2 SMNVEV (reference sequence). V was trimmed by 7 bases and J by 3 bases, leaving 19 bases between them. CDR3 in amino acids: CASKNAKSGDYEQYV. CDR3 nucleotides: TGTGCCAGCAAAAATGCTAAATCGGGGGACTACGAGCAGTACGTC.

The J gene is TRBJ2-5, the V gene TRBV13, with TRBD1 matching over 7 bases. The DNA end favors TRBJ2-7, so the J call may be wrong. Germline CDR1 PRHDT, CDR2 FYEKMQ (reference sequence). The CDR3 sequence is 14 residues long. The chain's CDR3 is CASSIRDSSYEQYF. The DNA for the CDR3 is TGTGCCAGCAGCATCCGGGACAGTTCCTACGAGCAGTACTTC.

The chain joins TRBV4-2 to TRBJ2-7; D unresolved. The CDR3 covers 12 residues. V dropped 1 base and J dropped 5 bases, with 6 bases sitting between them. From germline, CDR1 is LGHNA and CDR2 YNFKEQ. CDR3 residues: CASSQGQDEQYF. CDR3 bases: TGTGCCAGCAGCCAAGGACAAGACGAGCAGTACTTC.

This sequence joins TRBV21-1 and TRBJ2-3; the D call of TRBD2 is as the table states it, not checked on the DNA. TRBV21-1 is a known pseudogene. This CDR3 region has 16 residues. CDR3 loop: CASSKVSGTITDTQYF. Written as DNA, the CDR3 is TGTGCCAGCAGCAAAGTCAGCGGGACGATCACAGATACGCAGTATTTT.

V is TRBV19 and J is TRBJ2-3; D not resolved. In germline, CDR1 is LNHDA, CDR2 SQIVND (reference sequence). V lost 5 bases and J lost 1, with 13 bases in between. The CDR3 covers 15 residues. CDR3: CASSQQKGGTDTQYF. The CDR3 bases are TGTGCCAGTAGTCAGCAAAAAGGAGGCACAGATACGCAGTATTTT. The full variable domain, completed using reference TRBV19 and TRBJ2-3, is DGGITQSPKYLFRKEGQNVTLSCEQNLNHDAMYWYRQDPGQGLRLIYYSQIVNDFQKGDIAEGYSVSREKKESFPLTVTSAQKNPTAFYLCASSQQKGGTDTQYFGPGTRLTVL.

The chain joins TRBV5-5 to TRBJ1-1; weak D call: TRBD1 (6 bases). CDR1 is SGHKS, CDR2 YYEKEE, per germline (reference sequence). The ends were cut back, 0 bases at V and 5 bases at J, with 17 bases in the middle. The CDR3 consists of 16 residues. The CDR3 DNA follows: TGTGCCAGCAGCTTGGAATGGTCAGGGGCTGGGACTGAAGCTTTCTTT. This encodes CASSLEWSGAGTEAFF.

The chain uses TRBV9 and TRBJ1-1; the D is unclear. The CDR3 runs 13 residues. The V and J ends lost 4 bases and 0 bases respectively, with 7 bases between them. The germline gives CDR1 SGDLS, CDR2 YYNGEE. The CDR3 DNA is TGTGCCAGCAGCCTATATTTGAACACTGAAGCTTTCTTT. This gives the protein CASSLYLNTEAFF.

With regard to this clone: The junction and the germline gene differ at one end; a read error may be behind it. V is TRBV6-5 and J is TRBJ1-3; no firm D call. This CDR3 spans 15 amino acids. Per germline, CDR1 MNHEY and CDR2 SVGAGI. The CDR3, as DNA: TGTGCCAGCAATTACTCGGGCCAGGCTGGAAACACCATATATTTT. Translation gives CASNYSGQAGNTIYF.

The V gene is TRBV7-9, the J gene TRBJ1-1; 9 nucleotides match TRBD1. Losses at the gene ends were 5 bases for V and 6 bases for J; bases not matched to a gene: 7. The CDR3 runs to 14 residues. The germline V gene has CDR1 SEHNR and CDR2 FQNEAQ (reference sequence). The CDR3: CASSTGQGRAEAFF. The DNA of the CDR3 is TGTGCCAGCAGCACGGGACAGGGCCGGGCTGAAGCTTTCTTT.

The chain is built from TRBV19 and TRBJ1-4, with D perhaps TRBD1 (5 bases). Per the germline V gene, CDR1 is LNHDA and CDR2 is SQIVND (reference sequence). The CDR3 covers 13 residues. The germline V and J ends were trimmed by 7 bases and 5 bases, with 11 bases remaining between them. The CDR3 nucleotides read TGTGCCAGTACGGACATGTCCAATGAAAAACTGTTTTTT. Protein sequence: CASTDMSNEKLFF.

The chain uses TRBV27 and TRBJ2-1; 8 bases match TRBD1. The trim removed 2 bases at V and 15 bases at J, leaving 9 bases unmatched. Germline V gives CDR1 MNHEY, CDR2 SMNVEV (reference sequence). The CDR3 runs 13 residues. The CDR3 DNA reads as TGTGCCAGCAGTTTAGAAGGACAGGGAGCACGGTTCTTC. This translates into CASSLEGQGARFF.